This entry describes one T cell receptor (beta chain). This clonotype has only a few counts. There is no known antigen for this receptor. The sample holds no much larger clone one base away, and base qualities are not on file. The data were taken from a study of identical twins (dated by TCRdb to about 2016). For the study in its entirety: TCR alpha and beta repertoires from monozygotic twins, unrelated adults of various ages and cord blood were deep-sequenced to test whether fetal clonotypes persist. Replicate twin experiments were performed at different times using different library preparation protocols to rule out contamination.

Every donor was a healthy Caucasian. Three unrelated non-twin adults were also sequenced: a male aged 18 to 30, a male aged 50 to 59 and a female aged 50 to 59. Miltenyi CD45RO+ enrichment and human naive T-cell isolation kits were used to isolate memory (CD45RO+) and naive T cells from PBMC. CDR1 SGHAT and CDR2 FQNNGV were looked up in the germline V gene. V was cut back by 0 bases and J by 0 bases, leaving a gap of 9 bases between them. The CDR3 holds 16 amino acids from the cysteine to the phenylalanine. The kept DNA is CDR3 alone, 48 bases in frame from the first base. Library construction relied on 5' RACE. Sequencing was performed on an Illumina HiSeq 2000. Template switching added a universal primer binding site, and the final cDNA carried a unique molecular identifier that allowed TCR cDNA molecules to be counted accurately. Specific primers in the conserved constant-segment region were used to synthesize first-strand cDNA for the TCR alpha and beta chains. Each cDNA library was double barcoded, with a SMART-Mk sample barcode plus Illumina barcodes, to control for contamination. TruSeq adapter sequences and Illumina sample barcodes were added in two successive PCR steps. TCR alpha and beta cDNA libraries were sequenced on the Illumina HiSeq platform with custom primers. For the original study's pipeline: Unique molecular identifiers were extracted from raw reads with MiGEC, and CDR3 positions were determined with MiXCR. For each individual, recombination models were inferred using an EM algorithm with the repgenHMM and IGoR tools. The analysis of shared clonotypes was done with the tcR package in R, with sharing normalized by the product of cloneset sizes. To study raw recombination free of thymic and clonal selection effects, out-of-frame nonproductive sequences were analyzed. TCRdb applied fastp at Q25 and MiXCR to the public reads, then kept only in-frame beta chains. Each CDR3 protein appears once, grouped with its most common genes and DNA. It is TCRdb's table, rather than the study itself, that gives the V and J calls and clone size. Here the sample has about 430,000 distinct CDR3 sequences; approximately 17% occur a single time. In total, the top ten clones hold 12% of the sample.

Here is what the overall study found, with its caveats: Abundant cord blood beta clonotypes had fewer insertions, young adult naive repertoires showed a similar but weaker trend, and memory repertoires showed no such trend. Zero-insertion analyses could be partly confounded by invariant T cells such as MAIT and iNKT, though diverse VJ usage argued against such confounding for most clonotypes. Compared with coincidental sharing between unrelated individuals, an excess of low generation-probability sequences was observed among out-of-frame TCR alpha sequences shared between twins. Because the same donors could not be followed over many years, the conclusions depended on cross-sectional statistical analysis. Out-of-frame TCR alpha sharing in monozygotic twins was systematically underestimated by recombination models, whereas sharing between unrelated individuals was in agreement with the recombination models. A weaker excess of twin sharing was found in beta out-of-frame sequences because the signal-to-noise ratio was lowered by fewer shared sequences.

This receptor was identified in a man aged 45-65 years in good health. Sequencing was performed on naive T cells sorted from blood. This specimen's cell subset or site label, per the study, means: cells isolated with a human naive T-cell isolation kit. The V and J segments used are TRBV11-2 and TRBJ2-4, and TRBD2 may be the D gene, going by 6 matching bases. The nucleotide sequence reads TGTGCCAGCAGCTTAGATTCCGGGAGAGCCAAAAACATTCAGTACTTC. Its coded protein is CASSLDSGRAKNIQYF.